These 23 T cell receptor beta chains were all obtained from the same sample, sequenced in a study of T cell responses to AZD1222 COVID-19 vaccine. Method: immunoSEQ multiplex PCR; TCRdb's copy keeps in-frame clones and lacks some. The table includes roughly 72,000 clones, around 85% detected once. Sequenced material: peripheral blood, taken on day 0 of AZD1222 vaccination. The source is an adult in good health.

This clone has only a few counts. This chain links TRBV10-3 with TRBJ2-5; TRBD1 matches 10 bases. CDR3 size: 14 residues. The trim removed 4 bases at V and 5 bases at J, leaving 4 bases unmatched. Germline CDR1 ENHRY, CDR2 SYGVKD. The CDR3 here is CAISGGQGLETQYF. For the CDR3, the DNA is TGTGCCATCAGTGGGGGACAGGGGTTGGAGACCCAGTACTTC.

This clone came up once. This chain links TRBV18 with TRBJ1-6, with D unresolved. Trimming took 2 bases from V and 10 from J, leaving 12 bases between them. The CDR3 spans 14 residues. Germline CDR1 is KGHSH and CDR2 is LQKENI. CDR3 in DNA: TGTGCCAGCTCACCAACTGACACGAGGTCACCCCTCCACTTT. Residues: CASSPTDTRSPLHF.

The chain has TRBV6-5 and TRBJ1-2; D is ambiguous. CDR1 is MNHEY and CDR2 is SVGAGI in the germline V gene. Trimming cost V 6 bases and J 4 bases, with 12 bases left between them. This CDR3 has 13 residues. The DNA for the CDR3 is TGTGCCAGCAGCCCCACATTTTTCTATGGCTACACCTTC. Its protein product is CASSPTFFYGYTF.

V gene TRBV4-2 combines with J gene TRBJ2-3; D remains unclear. The V gene lost 1 base and the J gene lost 5 bases, with 7 bases spanning the gap. This CDR3 spans 13 amino acids. Germline values: CDR1 LGHNA, CDR2 YNFKEQ. The CDR3 protein is CASSQVLRDTQYF. CDR3 bases: TGTGCCAGCAGCCAAGTCCTACGAGATACGCAGTATTTT.

The J gene is TRBJ1-1, the V gene TRBV4-1; D is unresolved. V was shortened by 1 base and J by 1 base, with 16 bases between the two germline ends. Per the germline V gene, CDR1 is MGHRA and CDR2 is YSYEKL. The CDR3 sequence is 17 residues long. CDR3 loop: CASSQVSSGLSNTEAFF. CDR3 bases: TGCGCCAGCAGCCAAGTATCTAGCGGCCTCTCGAACACTGAAGCTTTCTTT.

This clone was detected once. The chain recombines TRBV5-1 with TRBJ2-3, with 9 bases that match TRBD2. Unmatched junction bases numbered 4, after V lost 4 bases and J lost 4 bases. The germline CDR1 and CDR2 sequences are SGHRS and YFSETQ. The CDR3 has 14 residues. In nucleotides, the CDR3 is TGCGCCAGCAGCCCTAGCGGGACGGCAGATACGCAGTATTTT. Translated: CASSPSGTADTQYF.

The J gene is TRBJ1-6, the V gene TRBV4-2, with no clear D. Germline values: CDR1 LGHNA, CDR2 YNFKEQ. The CDR3 runs to 15 residues. The V and J ends lost 0 bases and 11 bases respectively, with 14 bases between them. Here the CDR3 reads CASSQDKGLKTPLHF. CDR3 in DNA: TGTGCCAGCAGCCAAGATAAGGGCCTTAAGACACCCCTCCACTTT.

Only a few counts were recorded for this clone. The rearrangement joins TRBV5-1 to TRBJ2-7, with 7 bases aligning to TRBD2. The length of the CDR3 is 15 residues. The J segment lost 6 bases and the V segment lost 0 bases, leaving 9 bases of the junction unmatched. The germline V gene encodes CDR1 SGHRS and CDR2 YFSETQ. The CDR3 DNA reads as TGCGCCAGCAGCTTGGGGGGGGGAAGGGGAGGCGAGCAGTACTTC. It translates to CASSLGGGRGGEQYF.

This sequence joins TRBV5-1 and TRBJ2-1; 9 positions agree with TRBD1. This CDR3 has 15 residues. V shed 4 bases, J shed 3 bases, and the junction held 5 bases outside the gene matches. Germline assignment: CDR1 SGHRS and CDR2 YFSETQ. CDR3 in DNA: TGCGCCAGCAGCATACAGGGGGCGATCTACAATGAGCAGTTCTTC. It yields the protein CASSIQGAIYNEQFF.

This clone occurred a few times. V usage is TRBV6-5 and J usage is TRBJ2-1; weak D call: TRBD1 (6 bases). The CDR3 is 15 residues long. Trimming took off 5 bases at V and 0 bases at J, with 11 bases between the two ends. Germline assignment: CDR1 MNHEY and CDR2 SVGAGI. The DNA for the CDR3 is TGTGCCAGCAGTACTACAGGGAGCTCCTACAATGAGCAGTTCTTC. This encodes CASSTTGSSYNEQFF.

The rearrangement uses TRBV29-1 and TRBJ2-7; D unresolved. The CDR3 is made up of 12 amino acids. V was shortened by 0 bases and J by 3 bases, with 6 bases between the two germline ends. CDR1 is SQVTM, CDR2 ANQGSEA, per germline. CDR3 DNA sequence: TGCAGCGTTGAAGAGGGAATCTACGAGCAGTACTTC. Its protein product is CSVEEGIYEQYF.

This chain links TRBV5-1 with TRBJ2-1, with TRBD1 identical over 7 bases. CDR1 SGHRS and CDR2 YFSETQ come from the germline V gene. The CDR3 runs 14 residues. V was pared by 4 bases and J by 12 bases, with 13 bases of the junction left unmatched. CDR3 sequence (DNA): TGCGCCAGCAGCGCAGGACAGGTAGGCTTAAGGCAGTTCTTC. Residues: CASSAGQVGLRQFF.

This clone was counted a single time. This rearrangement joins TRBV12-3 or TRBV12-4 to TRBJ1-5; TRBD1 might be the D (5 bases). The CDR3 has 13 amino acids. With 6 bases removed from V and 7 bases from J, the gap between germline ends came to 13 bases. The CDR3 here is CASRPTVSQPQHF. CDR3 sequence (DNA): TGTGCCAGCAGGCCGACAGTTTCCCAGCCCCAGCATTTT.

The chain combines TRBV12-3 or TRBV12-4 with TRBJ1-3; D is undetermined. This CDR3 spans 13 amino acids. V dropped 5 bases and J dropped 6 bases, with 11 bases sitting between them. The CDR3 is CASSPINVNTIYF. The CDR3 nucleotides are TGTGCCAGCAGTCCCATTAACGTAAACACCATATATTTT.

The CDR3 region has the DNA TGTGCCAGCAGTGAAAGGGGAGGGAACACCGGGGAGCTGTTTTTT. Protein: CASSERGGNTGELFF. The rearrangement links TRBV2 to TRBJ2-2, with D possibly TRBD2 on 6 matching bases. Trimming left V 2 bases short and J 1 base short, with 8 bases between. Looked up from germline, CDR1 is SNHLY and CDR2 is FYNNEI. The CDR3 runs 15 residues.

The chain uses TRBV5-1 and TRBJ1-1; 9 bases agree with TRBD1. V lost 6 bases and J lost 8; bases outside the gene matches: 11. There are 14 residues in the CDR3. Germline V gene data show CDR1 as SGHRS and CDR2 as YFSETQ. The CDR3 region has the DNA TGCGCCAGCAACCCAAGGACAGGGGAGGGAGAAGCTTTCTTT. This gives the protein CASNPRTGEGEAFF.

The rearrangement links TRBV3-1 (or the pseudogene TRBV3-2) to TRBJ2-7, with D maybe TRBD1 (5 bases). CDR3 size: 13 residues. Per the germline V gene, CDR1 is LGHDT and CDR2 is YNNKEL (reference sequence). The V gene lost 7 bases and the J gene lost 2 bases, with 12 bases spanning the gap. The CDR3, as DNA: TGTGCCAGCAAACCTTGGGGCGCCTACGAGCAGTACTTC. Translating gives CASKPWGAYEQYF.

By share, this clone counts as medium-sized. The J gene is TRBJ1-5, the V gene TRBV12-3 or TRBV12-4; D remains ambiguous. The V and J ends lost 3 bases and 12 bases respectively, with 9 bases between them. CDR3 length equals 11 residues. The CDR3 protein is CASSFGPNQHF. The CDR3 DNA is TGTGCCAGCAGTTTCGGCCCAAACCAGCATTTT.

Regarding this clone: At one boundary the junction diverges from the germline segment, which might be a read error. This sample includes further DNA sequences coding for the same CDR3. This chain uses TRBV10-1 with TRBJ2-7, with D unclear. The V gene's germline CDR1 is WNHNN and CDR2 SYGVQD (reference sequence). The CDR3 consists of 14 residues. Here the CDR3 reads CASSVTRRPYEQYF. The CDR3 region has the DNA TGCGCCAGCAGTGTCACCAGGCGCCCCTACGAACAGTACTTC.

This chain connects TRBV27 to TRBJ2-7; 7 bases match TRBD1. Germline assignment: CDR1 MNHEY and CDR2 SMNVEV (reference sequence). CDR3 size: 15 residues. Trimming cost V 6 bases and J 2 bases; bases outside gene matches: 10. The CDR3 DNA follows: TGTGCCAGCAGGATCCGGGACAGCCCGGCCTACGAGCAGTACTTC. Protein product: CASRIRDSPAYEQYF.

The gene calls are TRBV28 and TRBJ1-5, with a tentative D call TRBD1 (5 bases). Germline V gene sequence: CDR1 MDHEN, CDR2 SYDVKM. The V end was cut by 1 base, the J end by 1 base, with 5 bases between. The CDR3 runs 14 residues. The CDR3 nucleotides are TGTGCCAGCAGTTTATCAGGGAGCAATCAGCCCCAGCATTTT. Translating gives CASSLSGSNQPQHF.

The chain carries TRBV5-1 and TRBJ2-4, with TRBD1 matching 9 bases. The CDR3 contains 15 residues. Trimming at V came to 4 bases and at J to 8 bases, leaving 10 bases not matched to a gene. Germline-derived CDR1 and CDR2 are SGHRS and YFSETQ. This CDR3 reads CASSLGQGITDIQYF. The CDR3 nucleotides are TGCGCCAGCAGCCTTGGACAGGGGATAACAGACATTCAGTACTTC.

The chain joins TRBV25-1 to TRBJ2-7; 10 bases map to TRBD2. The CDR3 consists of 17 residues. The germline V gene encodes CDR1 MGHDK and CDR2 SYGVNS. Losses at the gene ends were 2 bases for V and 4 bases for J; bases not matched to a gene: 11. The CDR3 DNA reads TGTGCCAGCAGTGAACGGCTAGCGGGAGATAGTAGATACGAGCAGTACTTC. Amino acids: CASSERLAGDSRYEQYF.